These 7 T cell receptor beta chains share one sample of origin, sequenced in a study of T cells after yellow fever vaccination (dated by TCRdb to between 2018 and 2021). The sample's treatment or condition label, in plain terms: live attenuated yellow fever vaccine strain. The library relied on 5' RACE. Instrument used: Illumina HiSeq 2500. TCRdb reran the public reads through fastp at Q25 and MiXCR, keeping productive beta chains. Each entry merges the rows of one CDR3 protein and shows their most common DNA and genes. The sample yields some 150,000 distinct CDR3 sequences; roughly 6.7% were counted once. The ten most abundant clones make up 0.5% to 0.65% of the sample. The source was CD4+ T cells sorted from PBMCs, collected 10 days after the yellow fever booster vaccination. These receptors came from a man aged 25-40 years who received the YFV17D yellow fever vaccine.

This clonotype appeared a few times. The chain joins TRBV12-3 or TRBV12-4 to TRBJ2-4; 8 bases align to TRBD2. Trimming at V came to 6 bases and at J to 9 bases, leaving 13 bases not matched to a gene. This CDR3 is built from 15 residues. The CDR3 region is CASRRREGRQGIQYF. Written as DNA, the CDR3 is TGTGCCAGCAGGAGACGGGAGGGCCGCCAGGGCATTCAGTACTTC.

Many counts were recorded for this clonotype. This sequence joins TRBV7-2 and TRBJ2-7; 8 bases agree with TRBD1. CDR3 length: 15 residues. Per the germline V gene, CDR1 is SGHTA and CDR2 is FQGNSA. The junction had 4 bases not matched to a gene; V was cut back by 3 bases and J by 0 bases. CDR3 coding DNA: TGTGCCAGCAGCTTGGGACAGGCGAGCTCCTACGAGCAGTACTTC. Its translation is CASSLGQASSYEQYF.

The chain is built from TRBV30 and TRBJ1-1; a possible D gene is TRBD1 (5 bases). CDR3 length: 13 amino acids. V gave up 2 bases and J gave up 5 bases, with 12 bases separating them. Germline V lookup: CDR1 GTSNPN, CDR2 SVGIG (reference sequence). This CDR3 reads CAWSLQGLTEAFF. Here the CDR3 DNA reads TGTGCCTGGAGTCTTCAGGGTTTAACTGAAGCTTTCTTT.

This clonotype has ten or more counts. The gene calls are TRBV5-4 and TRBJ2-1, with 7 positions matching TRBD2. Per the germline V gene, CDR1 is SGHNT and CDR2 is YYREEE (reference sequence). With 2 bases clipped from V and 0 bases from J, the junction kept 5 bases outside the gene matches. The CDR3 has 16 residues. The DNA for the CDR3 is TGTGCCAGCAGCTTAGCGGGGCCGAGCTCCTACAATGAGCAGTTCTTC. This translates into CASSLAGPSSYNEQFF.

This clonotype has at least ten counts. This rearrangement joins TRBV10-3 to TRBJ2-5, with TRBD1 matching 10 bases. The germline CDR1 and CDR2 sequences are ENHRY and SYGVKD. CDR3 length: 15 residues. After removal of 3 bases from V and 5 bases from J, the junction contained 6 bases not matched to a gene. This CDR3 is CAISDSGQGLETQYF. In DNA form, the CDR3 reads TGTGCCATCAGTGACTCGGGACAGGGGTTGGAGACCCAGTACTTC.

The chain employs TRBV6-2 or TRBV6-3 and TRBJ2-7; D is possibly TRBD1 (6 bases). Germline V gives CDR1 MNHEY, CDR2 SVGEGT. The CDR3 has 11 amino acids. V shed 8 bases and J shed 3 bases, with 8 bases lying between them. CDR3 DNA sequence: TGTGCCAGCGGACAGCTCTACGAGCAGTACTTC. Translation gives CASGQLYEQYF.

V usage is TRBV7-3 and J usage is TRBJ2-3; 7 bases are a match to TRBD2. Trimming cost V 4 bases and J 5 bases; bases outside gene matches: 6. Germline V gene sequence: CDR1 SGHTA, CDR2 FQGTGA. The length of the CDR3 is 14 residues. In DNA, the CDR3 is TGTGCCAGCAGCTCAAGCGGGATGGGAGATACGCAGTATTTT. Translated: CASSSSGMGDTQYF.